These 23 T cell receptor beta chains were sequenced from one sample in a study of T cell responses to AZD1222 COVID-19 vaccine. Profiling relied on immunoSEQ multiplex PCR, and the TCRdb table lists in-frame clones only, not all of them. This sample has tens of thousands of clones, with roughly 78% found just once. Sequencing was performed on peripheral blood, taken on day 0 of AZD1222 vaccination. The receptors here all came from an adult in good health.

The chain couples TRBV4-1 to TRBJ1-3, with 9 bases identical to TRBD1. CDR3 length: 16 amino acids. Germline V gives CDR1 MGHRA, CDR2 YSYEKL. J gave up 0 bases and V 3 bases, and 3 bases lay outside the gene matches. This CDR3 is CASSHLTGGSGNTIYF. CDR3 bases: TGCGCCAGCAGCCATTTGACAGGGGGCTCTGGAAACACCATATATTTT.

The rearrangement joins TRBV28 to TRBJ1-2; D unresolved. The germline gives CDR1 MDHEN, CDR2 SYDVKM. The germline V and J ends were trimmed by 10 bases and 4 bases, with 13 bases remaining between them. The CDR3 has 12 amino acids. As DNA, the CDR3 is TGTGCCATCACCGGACCGGGCTATGGCTACACCTTC. Translating it yields CAITGPGYGYTF.

The chain combines TRBV12-3 or TRBV12-4 with TRBJ1-5; no clear D. The CDR3 is made up of 13 amino acids. Trimming stripped 6 bases from V and 0 bases from J, with 6 bases between. The CDR3 protein is CASSVDSNQPQHF. The CDR3 DNA follows: TGTGCCAGCAGCGTCGATAGCAATCAGCCCCAGCATTTT.

The chain recombines TRBV16 with TRBJ2-2, with D hard to call. Germline V gene lookup returns CDR1 KGHSY and CDR2 FQNENV. This CDR3 is 13 amino acids long. Deletions cut 0 bases from V and 7 bases from J, with 6 bases between. The chain's CDR3 is CASSQSKVGELFF. CDR3 bases: TGTGCCAGCAGCCAATCAAAAGTCGGGGAGCTGTTTTTT.

This sequence joins TRBV19 and TRBJ2-5, with a tentative D call TRBD2 (6 bases). CDR1 and CDR2 (germline): LNHDA, SQIVND (reference sequence). This CDR3 comprises 16 residues. The V and J ends lost 7 bases and 0 bases respectively, with 18 bases between them. The CDR3 loop is CASNPGGAKYQETQYF. The CDR3 bases are TGTGCCAGTAATCCGGGCGGGGCGAAGTACCAAGAGACCCAGTACTTC.

The chain links TRBV6-5 to TRBJ2-6; perhaps TRBD2 as D (6 bases). There are 15 residues in the CDR3. Germline CDR1 is MNHEY and CDR2 is SVGAGI. Deletions cut 8 bases from V and 2 bases from J, with 13 bases between. CDR3 coding DNA: TGTGCCAGCGACACCGGAGGGGCTGGGGCCAACGTCCTGACTTTC. As protein: CASDTGGAGANVLTF.

This chain joins TRBV11-2 and TRBJ1-3; 9 bases align to TRBD1. In germline, CDR1 is SGHAT, CDR2 FQNNGV. CDR3 length: 14 amino acids. V was clipped by 6 bases and J by 3 bases; unmatched bases: 3. CDR3 in DNA: TGTGCCAGCAGTTTGGACAGGGGTGGAAACACCATATATTTT. Translation: CASSLDRGGNTIYF.

J is TRBJ2-7 and V is TRBV5-1; TRBD2 aligns across 14 bases. CDR3 length equals 17 residues. Germline CDR1 and CDR2: SGHRS and YFSETQ. V shed 0 bases, J shed 3 bases, and the junction held 5 bases outside the gene matches. CDR3 protein: CASSLVGLAGAYYEQYF. CDR3 nucleotide sequence: TGCGCCAGCAGCTTGGTGGGACTAGCGGGGGCATACTACGAGCAGTACTTC.

CDR3 sequence (DNA): TGTGCCAGCAAATTCGGTCCCCTGAACACTGAAGCTTTCTTT. Amino acids: CASKFGPLNTEAFF. The chain links TRBV11-2 to TRBJ1-1; the D is unclear. CDR1 is SGHAT and CDR2 is FQNNGV in the germline V gene. The CDR3 is 14 amino acids. Trimming left V 7 bases short and J 0 bases short, with 12 bases between.

This chain connects TRBV5-8 to TRBJ1-4, with 7 bases that match TRBD1. Unmatched junction bases numbered 4, after V lost 5 bases and J lost 0 bases. CDR1 is SGHTS and CDR2 is YDEGEE in the germline V gene. This CDR3 spans 15 amino acids. CDR3 in DNA: TGTGCCAGCAGGCAAGGGACAGCAACTAATGAAAAACTGTTTTTT. It is translated as CASRQGTATNEKLFF.

V and J are TRBV30 and TRBJ2-3, with D perhaps given as TRBD1 or TRBD2 (5 bases each). The CDR3 has 15 amino acids. V was pared by 1 base and J by 2 bases, with 13 bases between. Germline CDR1 and CDR2: GTSNPN and SVGIG (reference sequence). CDR3 amino acids: CAWSGQLGATDTQYF. The CDR3 DNA reads TGTGCCTGGAGTGGCCAACTAGGGGCCACAGATACGCAGTATTTT.

This chain connects TRBV2 to TRBJ1-1; no definite D call. Germline loops: CDR1 SNHLY, CDR2 FYNNEI. V was cut by 2 bases and J by 4 bases, with 5 bases left in between. CDR3 length: 12 amino acids. The CDR3 loop is CASSEQSTEAFF. The CDR3 nucleotides are TGTGCCAGCAGTGAACAGTCCACTGAAGCTTTCTTT.

The chain has TRBV4-2 and TRBJ2-7; a weak D match, TRBD2 (6 bases). Trimming removed 0 bases from V and 2 bases from J, with 14 bases in between. The CDR3 has 16 residues. Germline lookup yields CDR1 LGHNA and CDR2 YNFKEQ. CDR3 DNA sequence: TGTGCCAGCAGCCAAGATCCAGGGACTGGGGCCTACGAGCAGTACTTC. Translation gives CASSQDPGTGAYEQYF.

This chain uses TRBV24-1 with TRBJ1-2, with D unresolved. CDR3 length: 12 amino acids. Germline-derived CDR1 and CDR2 are KGHDR and SFDVKD. Trimming pared 4 bases from V and 8 bases from J, leaving 10 bases between. The CDR3 reads CATSDGPRGYTF. CDR3 DNA: TGTGCCACCAGTGACGGTCCTCGGGGCTACACCTTC.

The rearrangement links TRBV4-2 to TRBJ2-7; D not certain. Germline V gives CDR1 LGHNA, CDR2 YNFKEQ. This CDR3 contains 14 residues. The V gene lost 0 bases and the J gene lost 0 bases, with 6 bases spanning the gap. The CDR3, as DNA: TGTGCCAGCAGCCAAGAGGGAATCTCCTACGAGCAGTACTTC. It specifies CASSQEGISYEQYF.

This clone showed up just a few times. This chain connects TRBV5-1 to TRBJ2-7; D is possibly TRBD1 (6 bases). Germline V gene data show CDR1 as SGHRS and CDR2 as YFSETQ. Trimming pared 4 bases from V and 0 bases from J, leaving 17 bases between. CDR3 length: 16 amino acids. The CDR3 region is CASSTRGRASSYEQYF. The CDR3 nucleotides read TGCGCCAGCAGCACCAGGGGCAGGGCGAGCTCCTACGAGCAGTACTTC.

This sequence joins TRBV6-2 or TRBV6-3 and TRBJ1-4; no firm D call. Trimming cost V 4 bases and J 7 bases, with 13 bases left between them. The CDR3 loop spans 14 amino acids. Germline V CDR1 and CDR2: MNHEY, SVGEGT. The CDR3 nucleotides are TGTGCCAGCAGTTCGACCCCGGGGTTTGAAAAACTGTTTTTT. It is translated as CASSSTPGFEKLFF.

Written as DNA, the CDR3 is TGCGCCAGCAGACCCGGCAGTGCGAACACTGAAGCTTTCTTT. It codes for CASRPGSANTEAFF. The gene calls are TRBV10-1 and TRBJ1-1; D not resolved. Germline V lookup: CDR1 WNHNN, CDR2 SYGVQD (reference sequence). This CDR3 has 14 amino acids. Trimming left V 6 bases short and J 1 base short, with 12 bases between.

The chain combines TRBV5-1 with TRBJ2-5, with 12 bases matching TRBD2. Unmatched junction bases numbered 9, after V lost 2 bases and J lost 1 base. The CDR3 length is 18 residues. Germline CDR1 reads SGHRS; CDR2 reads YFSETQ. The CDR3 DNA reads TGCGCCAGCAGCTTATCTCCCCTGACTAGCGGGGGCCAAGAGACCCAGTACTTC. This gives the protein CASSLSPLTSGGQETQYF.

This sequence joins TRBV6-5 and TRBJ1-5; D ambiguous. The CDR3 covers 15 residues. With 0 bases removed from V and 1 base from J, the gap between germline ends came to 7 bases. In germline, CDR1 is MNHEY, CDR2 SVGAGI. The DNA of the CDR3 is TGTGCCAGCAGTTACTCGCTCGCGAGCAATCAGCCCCAGCATTTT. It is translated as CASSYSLASNQPQHF.

The chain links TRBV10-3 to TRBJ2-1; 8 bases align to TRBD1. V was clipped by 3 bases and J by 0 bases; unmatched bases: 1. Germline V lookup: CDR1 ENHRY, CDR2 SYGVKD. This CDR3 region has 15 residues. The CDR3 spells CAISDTGGSYNEQFF. The CDR3 DNA is TGTGCCATCAGTGACACAGGGGGCTCCTACAATGAGCAGTTCTTC.

V is TRBV7-3 and J is TRBJ2-7, with 7 bases that match TRBD2. Germline V gene data show CDR1 as SGHTA and CDR2 as FQGTGA. The CDR3 consists of 16 residues. V was clipped by 2 bases and J by 3 bases; unmatched bases: 10. The CDR3 nucleotides read TGTGCCAGCAGCTTAGTAACGCGGGAGAGACTCTACGAGCAGTACGTC. Translation gives CASSLVTRERLYEQYV.

The rearrangement links TRBV30 to TRBJ2-7, with D possibly TRBD2 on 5 matching bases. CDR3 length equals 12 residues. Trimming removed 7 bases at V and 7 bases at J, with 17 bases between. Per germline, CDR1 GTSNPN and CDR2 SVGIG (reference sequence). CDR3 sequence reads: CAFEGSRWEQYV. The CDR3 DNA is TGTGCCTTTGAAGGGAGTAGGTGGGAGCAGTACGTC.